One T cell receptor beta chain is described in this entry. The data are from a study of identical twins. TCRdb reprocessed the 5' RACE reads with MiXCR, giving one entry per CDR3 protein. The sample carries 400,000 to 550,000 distinct CDR3 sequences, roughly an eighth recorded once. The CDR3 totals 16 residues. Germline-derived CDR1 and CDR2 are SGHTA and FQGNSA. V gave up 5 bases and J gave up 4 bases; unmatched junction bases: 9. These data were likewise used in another study, on yellow fever vaccine responses in identical twins.

This TCR was recovered from a woman between 18 and 29 years old in good health. Sample: CD4+ T cells sorted from blood. The rearrangement joins TRBV7-2 to TRBJ2-1, with 9 bases that match TRBD2. The CDR3 nucleotides are TGTGCCAGCAGCCCCTTAATGAGCGGGAGGTACAATGAGCAGTTCTTC. Translated: CASSPLMSGRYNEQFF.